This T cell receptor beta chain was captured in a study of shared clonotypes between healthy human individuals. The study's findings and limits: Donors were few, which limited the genetic and exposure-history diversity represented. Larger estimated richness was generally recorded for naive subsets relative to memory subsets.

Naive-designated CD8 cells lacked CD45RO, were positively enriched for CCR7, and omitted terminally differentiated effector memory CD45RA+ cells. The trim removed 4 bases at V and 8 bases at J, leaving 3 bases unmatched. Germline V CDR1 and CDR2: SGHVS, FNYEAQ. CDR3 length: 13 residues. In the source study's methods: Junction-only immunoSEQ data arrived without quality scores, meaning filtering differed. TCRdb's copy holds only in-frame clones and misses some; the assay was immunoSEQ multiplex PCR. The V and J calls and the clone size are those of that table, but D and trimming were determined from the DNA. Of about 580,000 clones in the sample, roughly 98% were seen once. Concerning this clone itself: Its antigen is not identified.

Sequenced material: naive CD8+ T cells sorted from blood. This chain uses TRBV7-6 with TRBJ2-1; 9 bases fit TRBD2. The clonotype originates from a man aged 25-45 years in good health. The CDR3 is CASSSSGIHEQFF. CDR3 coding DNA: TGTGCCAGCAGCTCTAGCGGGATCCATGAGCAGTTCTTC.